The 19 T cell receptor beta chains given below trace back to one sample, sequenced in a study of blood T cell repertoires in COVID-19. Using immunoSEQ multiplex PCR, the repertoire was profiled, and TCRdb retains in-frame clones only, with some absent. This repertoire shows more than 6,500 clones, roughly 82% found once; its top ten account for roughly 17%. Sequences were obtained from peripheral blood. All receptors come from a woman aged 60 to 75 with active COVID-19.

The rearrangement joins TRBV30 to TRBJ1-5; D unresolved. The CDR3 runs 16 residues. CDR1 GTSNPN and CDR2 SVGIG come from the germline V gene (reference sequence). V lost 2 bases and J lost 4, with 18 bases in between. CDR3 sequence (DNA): TGTGCCTGGAGTCCCCCTGTGGTCGGAGGGAATCAGCCCCAGCATTTT. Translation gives CAWSPPVVGGNQPQHF.

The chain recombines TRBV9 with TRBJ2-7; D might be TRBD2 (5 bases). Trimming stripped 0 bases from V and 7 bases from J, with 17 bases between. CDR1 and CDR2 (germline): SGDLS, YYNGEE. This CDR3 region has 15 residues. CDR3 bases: TGTGCCAGCAGCGTAGCCCCGGACGGCAGAGGGGAGCAGTACTTC. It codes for CASSVAPDGRGEQYF.

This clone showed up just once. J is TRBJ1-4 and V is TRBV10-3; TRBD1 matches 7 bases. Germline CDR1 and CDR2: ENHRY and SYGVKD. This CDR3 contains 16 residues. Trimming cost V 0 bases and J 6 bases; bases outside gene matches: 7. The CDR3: CAISESGQFGDEKLFF. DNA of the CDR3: TGTGCCATCAGTGAGTCGGGACAGTTTGGGGATGAAAAACTGTTTTTT.

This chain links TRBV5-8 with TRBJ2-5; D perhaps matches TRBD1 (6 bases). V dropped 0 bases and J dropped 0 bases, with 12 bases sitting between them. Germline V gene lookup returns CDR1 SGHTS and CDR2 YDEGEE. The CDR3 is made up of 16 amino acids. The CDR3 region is CASSLGAGAYQETQYF. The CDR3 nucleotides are TGTGCCAGCAGCTTGGGGGCAGGGGCGTACCAAGAGACCCAGTACTTC.

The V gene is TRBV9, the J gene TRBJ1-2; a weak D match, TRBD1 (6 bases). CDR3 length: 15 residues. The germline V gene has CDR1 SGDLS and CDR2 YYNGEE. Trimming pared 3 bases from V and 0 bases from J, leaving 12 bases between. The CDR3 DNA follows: TGTGCCAGCAGCGGGTACAGGGAAGCTAACTATGGCTACACCTTC. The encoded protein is CASSGYREANYGYTF.

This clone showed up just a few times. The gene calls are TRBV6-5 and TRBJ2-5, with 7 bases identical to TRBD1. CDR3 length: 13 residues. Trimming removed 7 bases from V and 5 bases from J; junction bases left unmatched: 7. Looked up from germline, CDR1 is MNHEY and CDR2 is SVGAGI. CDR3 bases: TGTGCCAGCACCCAGGGGGTGAGGGAGACCCAGTACTTC. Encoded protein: CASTQGVRETQYF.

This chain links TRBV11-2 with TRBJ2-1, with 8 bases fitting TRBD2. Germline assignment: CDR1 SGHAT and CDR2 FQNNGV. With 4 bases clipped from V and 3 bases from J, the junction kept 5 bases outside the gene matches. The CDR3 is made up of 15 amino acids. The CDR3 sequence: CASSWTAGGYNEQFF. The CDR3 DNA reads TGTGCCAGCAGCTGGACGGCGGGGGGCTACAATGAGCAGTTCTTC.

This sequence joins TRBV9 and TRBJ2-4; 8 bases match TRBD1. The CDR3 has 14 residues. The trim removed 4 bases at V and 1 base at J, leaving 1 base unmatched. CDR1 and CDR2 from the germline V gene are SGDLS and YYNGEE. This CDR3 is CASSRQGAKNIQYF. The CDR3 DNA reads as TGTGCCAGCAGCCGACAGGGGGCCAAAAACATTCAGTACTTC.

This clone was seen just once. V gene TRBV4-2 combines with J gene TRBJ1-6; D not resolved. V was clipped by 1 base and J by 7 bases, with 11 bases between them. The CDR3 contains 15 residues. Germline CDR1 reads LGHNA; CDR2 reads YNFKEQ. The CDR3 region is CASSQASSSNSPLHF. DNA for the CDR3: TGTGCCAGCAGCCAAGCGAGTTCGAGCAATTCACCCCTCCACTTT.

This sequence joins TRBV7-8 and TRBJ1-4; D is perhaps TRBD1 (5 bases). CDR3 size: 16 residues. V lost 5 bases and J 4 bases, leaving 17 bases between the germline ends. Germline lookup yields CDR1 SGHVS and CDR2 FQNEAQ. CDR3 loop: CASSLGGVWGNEKLFF. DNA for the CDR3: TGTGCCAGCAGCCTCGGGGGGGTATGGGGTAATGAAAAACTGTTTTTT.

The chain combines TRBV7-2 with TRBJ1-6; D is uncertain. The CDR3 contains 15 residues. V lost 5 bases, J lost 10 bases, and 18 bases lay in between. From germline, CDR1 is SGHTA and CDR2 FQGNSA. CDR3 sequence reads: CASSTSRGRESPLHF. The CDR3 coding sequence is TGTGCCAGCAGCACCTCCCGGGGTCGCGAGTCACCCCTCCACTTT.

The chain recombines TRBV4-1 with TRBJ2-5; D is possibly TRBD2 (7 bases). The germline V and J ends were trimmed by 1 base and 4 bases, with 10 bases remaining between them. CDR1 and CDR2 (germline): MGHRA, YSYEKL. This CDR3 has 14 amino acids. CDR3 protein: CASSQARGGETQYF. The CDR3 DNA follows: TGCGCCAGCAGCCAAGCGAGGGGGGGAGAGACCCAGTACTTC.

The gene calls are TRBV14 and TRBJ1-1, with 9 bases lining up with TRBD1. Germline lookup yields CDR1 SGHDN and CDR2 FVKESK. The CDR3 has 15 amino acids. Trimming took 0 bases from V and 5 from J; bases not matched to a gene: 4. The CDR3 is CASSQEGTGWTEAFF. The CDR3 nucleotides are TGTGCCAGCAGCCAAGAAGGGACAGGGTGGACTGAAGCTTTCTTT.

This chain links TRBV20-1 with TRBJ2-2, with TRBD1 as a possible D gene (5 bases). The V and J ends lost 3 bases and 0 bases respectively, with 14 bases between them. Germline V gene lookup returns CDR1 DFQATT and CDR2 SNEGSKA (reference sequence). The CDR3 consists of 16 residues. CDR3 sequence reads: CSASRRGTSNTGELFF. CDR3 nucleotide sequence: TGCAGTGCTAGTCGAAGGGGCACTTCGAACACCGGGGAGCTGTTTTTT.

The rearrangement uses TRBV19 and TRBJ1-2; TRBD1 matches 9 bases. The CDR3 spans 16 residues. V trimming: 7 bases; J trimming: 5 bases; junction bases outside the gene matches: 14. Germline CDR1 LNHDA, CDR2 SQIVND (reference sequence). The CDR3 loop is CASTPKRDRVGYGYTF. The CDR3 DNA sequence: TGTGCCAGTACACCGAAAAGGGACAGGGTAGGATATGGCTACACCTTC.

DNA for the CDR3: TGTGCCACCCGGAATGAGCAGTTCTTC. It yields the protein CATRNEQFF. The chain is built from TRBV28 and TRBJ2-1; D unclear. The CDR3 runs 9 residues. Germline CDR1 reads MDHEN; CDR2 reads SYDVKM. V was cut by 10 bases and J by 7 bases, with 5 bases left in between.

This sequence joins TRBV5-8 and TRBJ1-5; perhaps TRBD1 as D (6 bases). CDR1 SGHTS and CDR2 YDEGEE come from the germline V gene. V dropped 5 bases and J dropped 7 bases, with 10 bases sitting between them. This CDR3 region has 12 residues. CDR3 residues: CASSWGQQPQHF. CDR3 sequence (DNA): TGTGCCAGCAGTTGGGGGCAGCAGCCCCAGCATTTT.

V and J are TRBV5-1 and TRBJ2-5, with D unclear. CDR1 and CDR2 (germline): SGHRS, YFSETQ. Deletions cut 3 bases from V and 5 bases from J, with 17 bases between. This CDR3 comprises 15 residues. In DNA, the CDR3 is TGCGCCAGCAGCTCTCAAGACCCGATGCGGGAGACCCAGTACTTC. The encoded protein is CASSSQDPMRETQYF.

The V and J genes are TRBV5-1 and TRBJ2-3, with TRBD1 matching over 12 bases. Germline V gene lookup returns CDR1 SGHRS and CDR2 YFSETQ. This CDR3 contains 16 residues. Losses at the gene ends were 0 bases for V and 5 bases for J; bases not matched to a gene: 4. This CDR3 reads CASSLAGTGGRDTQYF. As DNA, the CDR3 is TGCGCCAGCAGCTTGGCCGGGACAGGGGGCAGAGATACGCAGTATTTT.